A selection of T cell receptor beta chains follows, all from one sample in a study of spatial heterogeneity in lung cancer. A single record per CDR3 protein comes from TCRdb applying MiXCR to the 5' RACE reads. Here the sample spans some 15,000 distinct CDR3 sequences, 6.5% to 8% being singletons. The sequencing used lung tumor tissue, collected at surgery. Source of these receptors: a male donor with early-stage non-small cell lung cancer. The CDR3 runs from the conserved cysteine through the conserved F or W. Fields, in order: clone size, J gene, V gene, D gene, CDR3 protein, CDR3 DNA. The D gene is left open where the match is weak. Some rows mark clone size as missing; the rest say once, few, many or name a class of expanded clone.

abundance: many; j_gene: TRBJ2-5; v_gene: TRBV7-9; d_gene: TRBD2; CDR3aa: CASRSMGLLDGKETQYF; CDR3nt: TGTGCCAGCAGGTCTATGGGACTATTAGACGGTAAAGAGACCCAGTACTTC
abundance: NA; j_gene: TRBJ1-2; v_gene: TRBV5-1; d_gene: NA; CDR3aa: CASTDGNYGYTF; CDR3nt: TGCGCCAGCACCGACGGTAACTATGGCTACACCTTC
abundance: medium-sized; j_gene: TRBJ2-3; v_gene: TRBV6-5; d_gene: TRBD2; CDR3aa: CASSWSGPSGGIDTQYF; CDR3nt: TGTGCCAGCAGTTGGAGTGGACCCAGCGGGGGAATAGATACGCAGTATTTT
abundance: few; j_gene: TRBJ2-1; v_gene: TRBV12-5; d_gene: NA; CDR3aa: CASGLVRDGELFWNEQFF; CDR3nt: TGTGCTAGTGGTTTGGTACGGGACGGGGAACTTTTTTGGAATGAGCAGTTCTTC
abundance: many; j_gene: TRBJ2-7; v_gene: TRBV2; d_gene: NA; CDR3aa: CASRDDSLYEQYF; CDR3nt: TGTGCCAGCAGAGACGACAGTTTATACGAGCAGTACTTC
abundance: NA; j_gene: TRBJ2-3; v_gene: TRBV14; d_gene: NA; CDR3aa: CVSSQDTRSDTQYF; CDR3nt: TGTGTCAGCAGCCAAGATACCCGATCGGATACGCAGTATTTT
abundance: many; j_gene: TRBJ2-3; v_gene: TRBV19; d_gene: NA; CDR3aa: CASSIRGGPRTDTQYF; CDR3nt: TGTGCCAGTAGTATCAGGGGGGGACCCCGCACAGATACGCAGTATTTT
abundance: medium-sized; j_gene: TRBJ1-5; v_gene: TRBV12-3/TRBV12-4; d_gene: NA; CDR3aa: CASSLDLRPQHF; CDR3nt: TGTGCCAGCAGCCTGGACCTTCGGCCCCAGCATTTT
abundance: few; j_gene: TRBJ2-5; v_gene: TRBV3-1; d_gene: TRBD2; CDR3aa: CASSQAGGQETQYF; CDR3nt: TGTGCCAGCAGCCAAGCGGGGGGGCAAGAGACCCAGTACTTC
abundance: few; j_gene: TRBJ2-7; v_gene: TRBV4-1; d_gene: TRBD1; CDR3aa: CASSLRQGAYEQYF; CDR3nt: TGCGCCAGCAGCCTGAGACAGGGGGCCTACGAGCAGTACTTC